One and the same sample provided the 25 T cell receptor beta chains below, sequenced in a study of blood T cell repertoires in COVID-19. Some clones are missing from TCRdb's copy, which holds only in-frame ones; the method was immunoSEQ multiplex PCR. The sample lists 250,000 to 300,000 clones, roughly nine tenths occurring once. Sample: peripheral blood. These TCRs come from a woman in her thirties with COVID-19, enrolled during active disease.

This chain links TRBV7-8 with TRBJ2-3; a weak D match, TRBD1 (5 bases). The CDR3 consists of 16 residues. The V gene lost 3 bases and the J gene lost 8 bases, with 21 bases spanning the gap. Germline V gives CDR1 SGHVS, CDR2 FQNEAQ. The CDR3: CASSLSRQRSPGTQYF. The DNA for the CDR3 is TGTGCCAGCAGCTTGAGTCGACAGCGCTCCCCGGGTACGCAGTATTTT.

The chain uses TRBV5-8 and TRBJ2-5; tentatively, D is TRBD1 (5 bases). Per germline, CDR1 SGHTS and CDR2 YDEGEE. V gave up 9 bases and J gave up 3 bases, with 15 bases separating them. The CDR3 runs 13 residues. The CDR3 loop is CATAGRRKETQYF. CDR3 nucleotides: TGTGCCACGGCAGGGCGGCGGAAAGAGACCCAGTACTTC.

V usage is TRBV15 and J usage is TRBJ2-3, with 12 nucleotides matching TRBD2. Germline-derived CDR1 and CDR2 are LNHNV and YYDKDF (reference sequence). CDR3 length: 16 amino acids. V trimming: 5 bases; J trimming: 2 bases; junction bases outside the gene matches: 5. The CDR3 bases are TGTGCCACCAGCTCTGGACTAGCGGGGACCACAGATACGCAGTATTTT. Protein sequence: CATSSGLAGTTDTQYF.

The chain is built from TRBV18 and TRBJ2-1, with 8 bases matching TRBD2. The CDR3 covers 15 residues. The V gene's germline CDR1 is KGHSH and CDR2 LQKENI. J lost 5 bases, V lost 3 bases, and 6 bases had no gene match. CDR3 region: CASSPPGLGDNEQFF. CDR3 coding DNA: TGTGCCAGCTCACCCCCGGGACTAGGAGACAATGAGCAGTTCTTC.

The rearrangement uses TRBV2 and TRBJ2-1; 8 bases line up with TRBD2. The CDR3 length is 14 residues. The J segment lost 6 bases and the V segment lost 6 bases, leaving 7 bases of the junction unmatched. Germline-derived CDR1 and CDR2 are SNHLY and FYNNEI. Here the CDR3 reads CASSLSGVGNEQFF. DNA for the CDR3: TGTGCCAGCAGCCTTAGCGGGGTTGGCAATGAGCAGTTCTTC.

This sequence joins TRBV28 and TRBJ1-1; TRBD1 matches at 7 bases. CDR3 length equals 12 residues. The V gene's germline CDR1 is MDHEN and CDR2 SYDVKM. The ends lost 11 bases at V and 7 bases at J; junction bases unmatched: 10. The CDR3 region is CASPDRRDEAFF. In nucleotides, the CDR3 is TGTGCCTCCCCGGACAGGCGCGATGAAGCTTTCTTT.

CDR3 amino acids: CASRGTDNQPQHF. CDR3 bases: TGTGCCAGCAGAGGGACAGACAATCAGCCCCAGCATTTT. The genes are TRBV2 and TRBJ1-5; 7 positions match TRBD1. The CDR3 runs 13 residues. The junction had 2 bases not matched to a gene; V was cut back by 6 bases and J by 3 bases. Germline assignment: CDR1 SNHLY and CDR2 FYNNEI.

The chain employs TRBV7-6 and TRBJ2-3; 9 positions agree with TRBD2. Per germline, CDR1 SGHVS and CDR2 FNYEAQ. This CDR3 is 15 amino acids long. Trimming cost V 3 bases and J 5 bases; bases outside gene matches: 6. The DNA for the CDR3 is TGTGCCAGCAGCTTTGGCGGGGGGGCAGGAGATACGCAGTATTTT. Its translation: CASSFGGGAGDTQYF.

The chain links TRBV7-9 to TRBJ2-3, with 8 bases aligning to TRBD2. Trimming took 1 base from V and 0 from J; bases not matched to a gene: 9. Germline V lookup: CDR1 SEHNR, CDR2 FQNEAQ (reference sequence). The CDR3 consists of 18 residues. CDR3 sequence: CASSLGASGQISTDTQYF. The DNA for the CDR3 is TGTGCCAGCAGCTTAGGAGCTAGCGGGCAGATTAGCACAGATACGCAGTATTTT.

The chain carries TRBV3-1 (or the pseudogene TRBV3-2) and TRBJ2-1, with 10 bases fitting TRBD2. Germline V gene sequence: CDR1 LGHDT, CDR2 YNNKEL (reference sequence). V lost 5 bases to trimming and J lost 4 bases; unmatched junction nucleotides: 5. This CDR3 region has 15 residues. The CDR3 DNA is TGTGCCAGCAGCGACAAGACTAGCGGGTACAATGAGCAGTTCTTC. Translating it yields CASSDKTSGYNEQFF.

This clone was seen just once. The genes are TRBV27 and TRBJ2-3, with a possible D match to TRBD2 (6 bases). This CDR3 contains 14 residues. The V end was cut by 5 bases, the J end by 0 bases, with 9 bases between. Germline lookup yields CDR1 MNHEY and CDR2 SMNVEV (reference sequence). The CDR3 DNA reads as TGTGCCAGCAGTACTAGCTCTAGCACAGATACGCAGTATTTT. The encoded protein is CASSTSSSTDTQYF.

CDR3 sequence reads: CASSFPGGGDTQYF. In DNA form, the CDR3 reads TGTGCCAGCAGTTTCCCTGGCGGGGGAGATACGCAGTATTTT. The chain uses TRBV6-6 and TRBJ2-3, with 7 positions matching TRBD2. V lost 4 bases, J lost 5 bases, and 6 bases stayed unmatched. CDR3 size: 14 residues. CDR1 is MNHNY, CDR2 SVGAGI, per germline (reference sequence).

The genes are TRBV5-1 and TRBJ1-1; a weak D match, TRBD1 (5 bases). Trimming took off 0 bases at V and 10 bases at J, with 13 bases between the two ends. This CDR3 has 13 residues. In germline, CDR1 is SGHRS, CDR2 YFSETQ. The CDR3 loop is CASSLVGDLRAFF. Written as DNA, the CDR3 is TGCGCCAGCAGCTTGGTTGGGGACTTAAGAGCTTTCTTT.

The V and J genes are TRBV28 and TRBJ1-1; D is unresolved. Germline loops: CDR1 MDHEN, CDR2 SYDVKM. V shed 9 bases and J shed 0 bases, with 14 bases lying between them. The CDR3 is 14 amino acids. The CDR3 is CASRPGSMNTEAFF. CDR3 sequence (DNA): TGTGCCAGTCGCCCTGGTAGTATGAACACTGAAGCTTTCTTT. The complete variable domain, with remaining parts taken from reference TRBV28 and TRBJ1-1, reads DVKVTQSSRYLVKRTGEKVFLECVQDMDHENMFWYRQDPGLGLRLIYFSYDVKMKEKGDIPEGYSVSREKKERFSLILESASTNQTSMYLCASRPGSMNTEAFFGQGTRLTVV.

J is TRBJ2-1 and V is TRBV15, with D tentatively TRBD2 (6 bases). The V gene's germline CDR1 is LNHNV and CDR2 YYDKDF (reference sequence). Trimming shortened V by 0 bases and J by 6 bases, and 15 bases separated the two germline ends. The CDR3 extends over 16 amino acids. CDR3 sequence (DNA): TGTGCCACCAGCAGAGAACAGCAGACTAGTCTCAATGAGCAGTTCTTC. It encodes CATSREQQTSLNEQFF.

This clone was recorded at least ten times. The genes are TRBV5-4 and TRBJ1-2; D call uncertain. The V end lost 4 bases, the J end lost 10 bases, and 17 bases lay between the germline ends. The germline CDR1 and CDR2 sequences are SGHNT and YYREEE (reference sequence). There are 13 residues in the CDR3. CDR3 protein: CASSQTRSGAYTF. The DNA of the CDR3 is TGTGCCAGCAGCCAAACACGGAGTGGAGCCTACACCTTC.

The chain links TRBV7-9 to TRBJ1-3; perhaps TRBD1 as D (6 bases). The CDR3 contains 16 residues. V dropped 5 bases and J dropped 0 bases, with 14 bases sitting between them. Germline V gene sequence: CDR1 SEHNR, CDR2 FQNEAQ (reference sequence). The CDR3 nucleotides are TGTGCCAGCAGCGACAGCCGGACAGACTCTGGAAACACCATATATTTT. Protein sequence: CASSDSRTDSGNTIYF. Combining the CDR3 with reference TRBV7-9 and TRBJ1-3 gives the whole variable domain DTGVSQNPRHKITKRGQNVTFRCDPISEHNRLYWYRQTLGQGPEFLTYFQNEAQLEKSRLLSDRFSAERPKGSFSTLEIQRTEQGDSAMYLCASSDSRTDSGNTIYFGEGSWLTVV.

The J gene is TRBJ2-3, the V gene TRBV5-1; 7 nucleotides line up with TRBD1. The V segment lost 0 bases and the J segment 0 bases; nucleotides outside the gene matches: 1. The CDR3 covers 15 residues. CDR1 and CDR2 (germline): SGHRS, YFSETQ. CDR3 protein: CASSLEGASTDTQYF. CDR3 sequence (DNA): TGCGCCAGCAGCTTGGAGGGGGCCAGCACAGATACGCAGTATTTT.

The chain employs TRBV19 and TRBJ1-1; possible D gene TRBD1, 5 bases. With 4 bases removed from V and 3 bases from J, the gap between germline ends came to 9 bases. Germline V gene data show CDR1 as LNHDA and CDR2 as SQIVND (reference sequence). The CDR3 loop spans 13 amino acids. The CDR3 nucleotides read TGTGCCAGTAGTACAGGGATCTACACTGAAGCTTTCTTT. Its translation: CASSTGIYTEAFF. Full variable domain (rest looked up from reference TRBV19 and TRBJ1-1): DGGITQSPKYLFRKEGQNVTLSCEQNLNHDAMYWYRQDPGQGLRLIYYSQIVNDFQKGDIAEGYSVSREKKESFPLTVTSAQKNPTAFYLCASSTGIYTEAFFGQGTRLTVV.

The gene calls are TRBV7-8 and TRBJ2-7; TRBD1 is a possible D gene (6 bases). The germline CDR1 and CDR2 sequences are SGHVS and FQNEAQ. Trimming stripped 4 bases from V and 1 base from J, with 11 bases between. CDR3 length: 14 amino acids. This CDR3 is CASSSRTESYEQYF. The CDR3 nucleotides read TGTGCCAGCAGCTCGCGGACAGAGTCCTACGAGCAGTACTTC.

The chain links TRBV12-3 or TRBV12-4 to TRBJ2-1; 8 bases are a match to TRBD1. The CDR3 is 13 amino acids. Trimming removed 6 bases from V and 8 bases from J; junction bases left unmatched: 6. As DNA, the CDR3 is TGTGCCAGCAGGGACGGGACAGGACATGAGCAGTTCTTC. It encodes CASRDGTGHEQFF.

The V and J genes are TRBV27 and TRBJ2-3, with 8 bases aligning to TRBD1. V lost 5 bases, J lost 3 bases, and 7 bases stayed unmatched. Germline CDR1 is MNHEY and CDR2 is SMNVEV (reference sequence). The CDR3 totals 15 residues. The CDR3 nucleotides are TGTGCCAGCAGTATCACATGGGACAGGACAGATACGCAGTATTTT. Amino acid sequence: CASSITWDRTDTQYF.

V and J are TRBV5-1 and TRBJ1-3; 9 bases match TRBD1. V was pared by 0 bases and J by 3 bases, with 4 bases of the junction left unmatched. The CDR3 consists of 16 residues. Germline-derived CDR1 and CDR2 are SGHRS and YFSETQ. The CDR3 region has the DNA TGCGCCAGCAGCTTGGATGGGACAGGGCATGGAAACACCATATATTTT. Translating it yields CASSLDGTGHGNTIYF.

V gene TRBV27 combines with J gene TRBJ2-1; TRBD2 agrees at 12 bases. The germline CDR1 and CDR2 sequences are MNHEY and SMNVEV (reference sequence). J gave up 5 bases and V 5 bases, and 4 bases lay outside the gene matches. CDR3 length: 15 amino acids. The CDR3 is CASSQLAGGDNEQFF. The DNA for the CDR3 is TGTGCCAGCAGTCAACTAGCGGGGGGTGACAATGAGCAGTTCTTC.

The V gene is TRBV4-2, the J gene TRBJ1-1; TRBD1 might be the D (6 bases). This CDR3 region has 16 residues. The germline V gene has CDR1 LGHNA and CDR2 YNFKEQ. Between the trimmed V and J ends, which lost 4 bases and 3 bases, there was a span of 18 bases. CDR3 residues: CASSPFLDSDDTEAFF. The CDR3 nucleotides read TGTGCCAGCAGCCCCTTCTTGGACAGTGATGACACTGAAGCTTTCTTT.